Below, 20 T cell receptor beta chains from the same sample are listed, as sequenced in a study of T cell repertoires in cytomegalovirus infection. TCRdb itself ran the reads through MiXCR, one entry per CDR3 protein. The sample lists about 60,000 distinct CDR3 sequences, roughly 21% occurring once. These receptors have no known antigen. The starting material was CD8+ T cells from cultured PBMCs, obtained from culture after CMV antigen stimulation. These receptors all stem from a human donor in good health (CMV status not recorded). Some clones in this sample may be carry-over from other donors' samples.

The V and J genes are TRBV7-9 and TRBJ1-5; D uncertain. The V gene's germline CDR1 is SEHNR and CDR2 FQNEAQ (reference sequence). The CDR3 spans 14 residues. Trimming stripped 5 bases from V and 7 bases from J, with 15 bases between. The CDR3 nucleotides read TGTGCCAGCAGCCCCGGAAGGGCTGGACAGCCCCAGCATTTT. It translates to CASSPGRAGQPQHF.

This clonotype showed up just a few times. The V gene is TRBV4-3, the J gene TRBJ2-7, with no clear D. The germline V gene encodes CDR1 LGHNA and CDR2 YSLEER. CDR3 length: 12 residues. Between the trimmed V and J ends, which lost 3 bases and 3 bases, there was a span of 6 bases. The CDR3 DNA reads as TGCGCCAGCAGCCAGGACGGCTACGAGCAGTACTTC. Its protein product is CASSQDGYEQYF.

This clonotype showed up just a few times. V usage is TRBV6-5 and J usage is TRBJ1-1; the D is unclear. The CDR3 runs to 15 residues. V was trimmed by 8 bases and J by 0 bases, leaving 16 bases between them. The germline gives CDR1 MNHEY, CDR2 SVGAGI. CDR3 sequence (DNA): TGTGCCAGCGCGGAGACGATATCTCTGAACACTGAAGCTTTCTTT. This codes for CASAETISLNTEAFF.

This clonotype was detected ten times or more. The chain uses TRBV4-3 and TRBJ2-3; the D is unclear. V was shortened by 0 bases and J by 0 bases, with 7 bases between the two germline ends. This CDR3 has 15 residues. CDR1 LGHNA and CDR2 YSLEER come from the germline V gene. CDR3 residues: CASSQDPGSTDTQYF. CDR3 sequence (DNA): TGCGCCAGCAGCCAAGATCCGGGTAGCACAGATACGCAGTATTTT.

In this sample, this clonotype turned up a few times. This chain connects TRBV28 to TRBJ2-1; possible D gene TRBD2, 6 bases. The V gene lost 7 bases and the J gene lost 0 bases, with 13 bases spanning the gap. CDR1 and CDR2 from the germline V gene are MDHEN and SYDVKM. The CDR3 loop spans 15 amino acids. The CDR3 DNA is TGTGCCAGCACCGGGGACGGGAGCTCCTACAATGAGCAGTTCTTC. As protein: CASTGDGSSYNEQFF.

This clonotype occurred a few times. V usage is TRBV5-1 and J usage is TRBJ2-1; 10 nucleotides align to TRBD2. This CDR3 has 15 residues. V lost 2 bases and J lost 8; bases outside the gene matches: 7. Germline loops: CDR1 SGHRS, CDR2 YFSETQ. The CDR3 nucleotides read TGCGCCAGCAGCTTAGGAGCGGGGGGGCGCGATGAGCAGTTCTTC. Translation gives CASSLGAGGRDEQFF.

CDR3 sequence reads: CASSLEEGSEAFF. The CDR3 nucleotides read TGTGCCAGCAGCTTAGAGGAGGGGAGTGAAGCTTTCTTT. The chain has TRBV7-9 and TRBJ1-1; possible D gene TRBD1, 5 bases. CDR1 is SEHNR and CDR2 is FQNEAQ in the germline V gene (reference sequence). This CDR3 comprises 13 residues. Between the trimmed V and J ends, which lost 1 base and 7 bases, there was a span of 10 bases.

The chain links TRBV7-2 to TRBJ1-1; 9 bases line up with TRBD1. Trimming removed 7 bases from V and 5 bases from J; junction bases left unmatched: 11. Germline lookup yields CDR1 SGHTA and CDR2 FQGNSA. The CDR3 totals 15 residues. CDR3 protein: CASTQIGQGRTEAFF. The DNA of the CDR3 is TGTGCCAGCACCCAGATCGGACAGGGGAGGACTGAAGCTTTCTTT.

CDR3 nucleotide sequence: TGTGCCAGCAGTTTAGCTGGGACAGGGGGCCGGCCACTCTATGGCTACACCTTC. This gives the protein CASSLAGTGGRPLYGYTF. J is TRBJ1-2 and V is TRBV28, with 12 bases matching TRBD1. The CDR3 runs 18 residues. Trimming at V came to 2 bases and at J to 4 bases, leaving 11 bases not matched to a gene. CDR1 MDHEN and CDR2 SYDVKM come from the germline V gene.

The table lists this clonotype with a few counts. This chain links TRBV7-8 with TRBJ1-5, with D perhaps matching TRBD1 (6 bases). The V gene lost 5 bases and the J gene lost 4 bases, with 15 bases spanning the gap. This CDR3 has 15 residues. Germline CDR1 SGHVS, CDR2 FQNEAQ. CDR3 DNA: TGTGCCAGCAGCCCCTCTGGACAGATAAATCAGCCCCAGCATTTT. This gives the protein CASSPSGQINQPQHF.

V is TRBV7-2 and J is TRBJ2-2; possible D gene TRBD1, 5 bases. The CDR3 sequence is 15 residues long. The germline CDR1 and CDR2 sequences are SGHTA and FQGNSA. Trimming took 1 base from V and 5 from J, leaving 11 bases between them. The CDR3: CASSLDRGRTGELFF. CDR3 in DNA: TGTGCCAGCAGCTTAGATAGGGGCCGGACCGGGGAGCTGTTTTTT.

This clonotype was detected a few times. The chain is built from TRBV6-5 and TRBJ1-4, with 7 bases that match TRBD1. Germline V CDR1 and CDR2: MNHEY, SVGAGI. V trimming: 6 bases; J trimming: 5 bases; junction bases outside the gene matches: 6. There are 14 residues in the CDR3. This chain's CDR3 is CASRKTGQNEKLFF. DNA for the CDR3: TGTGCCAGCAGAAAGACAGGGCAGAATGAAAAACTGTTTTTT.

The chain is built from TRBV15 and TRBJ1-5; D not resolved. The length of the CDR3 is 15 residues. Trimming shortened V by 4 bases and J by 6 bases, and 16 bases separated the two germline ends. Germline V gene lookup returns CDR1 LNHNV and CDR2 YYDKDF (reference sequence). Written as DNA, the CDR3 is TGTGCCACCAGCAAAGATCTTGGAGGGAGTCAGCCCCAGCATTTT. Amino acids: CATSKDLGGSQPQHF.

The chain recombines TRBV12-3 or TRBV12-4 with TRBJ2-1, with D perhaps given as TRBD1 or TRBD2 (5 bases each). The CDR3 has 12 residues. Trimming took off 8 bases at V and 8 bases at J, with 13 bases between the two ends. The CDR3 sequence is CASEGPSHEQFF. The DNA of the CDR3 is TGTGCCAGCGAGGGACCGTCTCATGAGCAGTTCTTC.

This rearrangement joins TRBV11-3 to TRBJ2-1, with D possibly being TRBD2 (5 bases). Germline V lookup: CDR1 SGHNT, CDR2 YENEEA. This CDR3 region has 16 residues. Trimming shortened V by 2 bases and J by 6 bases, and 17 bases separated the two germline ends. The CDR3: CASSLKSLFGVNEQFF. In DNA, the CDR3 is TGTGCCAGCAGCTTAAAGAGTCTCTTCGGGGTCAATGAGCAGTTCTTC.

This chain links TRBV4-1 with TRBJ2-7, with D possibly TRBD1 on 8 matching bases. The CDR3 loop spans 19 amino acids. The V gene lost 0 bases and the J gene lost 4 bases, with 25 bases spanning the gap. Germline V gives CDR1 MGHRA, CDR2 YSYEKL. The CDR3, as DNA: TGCGCCAGCAGCCAAGATGGGGGGGGGACAGGAGCCTTCCAGTACGAGCAGTACTTC. This encodes CASSQDGGGTGAFQYEQYF.

This clonotype was observed a handful of times. The chain recombines TRBV19 with TRBJ2-2; 7 bases are shared with TRBD1. The germline V gene has CDR1 LNHDA and CDR2 SQIVND (reference sequence). The ends lost 7 bases at V and 4 bases at J; junction bases unmatched: 9. This CDR3 spans 15 amino acids. CDR3 region: CASTPSDRATGELFF. The CDR3 DNA follows: TGTGCCAGTACCCCTTCTGACAGGGCCACCGGGGAGCTGTTTTTT.

This clonotype was observed a few times. V usage is TRBV7-2 and J usage is TRBJ1-5; 12 bases line up with TRBD1. Germline V gives CDR1 SGHTA, CDR2 FQGNSA. This CDR3 has 16 amino acids. The V segment lost 5 bases and the J segment 4 bases; nucleotides outside the gene matches: 6. The CDR3 protein is CASSVRDRGPNQPQHF. As DNA, the CDR3 is TGTGCCAGCAGCGTCAGGGACAGGGGGCCTAATCAGCCCCAGCATTTT.

The table lists this clonotype with a few counts. The V call is TRBV25-1, the J call TRBJ1-1; no clear D. Per germline, CDR1 MGHDK and CDR2 SYGVNS. The CDR3 length is 14 residues. The V gene lost 4 bases and the J gene lost 1 base, with 10 bases spanning the gap. In DNA, the CDR3 is TGTGCCAGCAGTGTGGGTTTTGGGAACACTGAAGCTTTCTTT. Protein sequence: CASSVGFGNTEAFF.

The chain employs TRBV27 and TRBJ1-3, with a tentative D call TRBD1 (6 bases). The germline V gene has CDR1 MNHEY and CDR2 SMNVEV (reference sequence). The V end was cut by 2 bases, the J end by 7 bases, with 12 bases between. The length of the CDR3 is 14 residues. The CDR3 sequence is CASSLRGAGNTIYF. CDR3 nucleotides: TGTGCCAGCAGTTTACGGGGGGCCGGGAACACCATATATTTT.